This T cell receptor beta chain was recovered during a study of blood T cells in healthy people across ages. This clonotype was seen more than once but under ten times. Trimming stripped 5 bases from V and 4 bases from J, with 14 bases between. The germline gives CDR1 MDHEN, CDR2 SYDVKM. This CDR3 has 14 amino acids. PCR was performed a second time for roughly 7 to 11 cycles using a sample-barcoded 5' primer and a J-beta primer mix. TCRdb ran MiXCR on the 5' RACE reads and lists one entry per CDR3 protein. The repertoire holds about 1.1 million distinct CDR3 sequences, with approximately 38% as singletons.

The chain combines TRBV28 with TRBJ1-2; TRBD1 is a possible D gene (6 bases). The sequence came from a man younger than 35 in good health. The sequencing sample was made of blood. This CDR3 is CASSLGGGLYGYTF. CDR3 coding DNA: TGTGCCAGCAGTCTTGGAGGGGGGCTCTATGGCTACACCTTC.